Listed here are 8 T cell receptor beta chains from one sample, sequenced in a study of cytomegalovirus exposure and HLA in healthy donors. Vbeta (60) and Jbeta (13) primers were used in the PCR. Clones were read by immunoSEQ multiplex PCR, and TCRdb kept only the in-frame ones, dropping some. Of around 150,000 clones in the sample, approximately 81% are singletons; the top ten hold about 2%. The sequencing sample was made of PBMCs. Receptor source: a young man in good health and CMV-seropositive.

The gene calls are TRBV6-5 and TRBJ1-1, with 10 bases lining up with TRBD1. The germline CDR1 and CDR2 sequences are MNHEY and SVGAGI. J gave up 4 bases and V 2 bases, and 7 bases lay outside the gene matches. The CDR3 contains 16 residues. CDR3 DNA sequence: TGTGCCAGCAGTTACGCCCTCCGGACAGGGGGCACTGAAGCTTTCTTT. The encoded protein is CASSYALRTGGTEAFF.

The chain uses TRBV7-2 and TRBJ2-5; 7 positions match TRBD2. The germline V gene encodes CDR1 SGHTA and CDR2 FQGNSA. J was trimmed by 5 bases and V by 9 bases; bases with no gene match: 6. The CDR3 sequence is 12 residues long. The CDR3 DNA is TGTGCCAGTATCGGGGGGTCGGAGACCCAGTACTTC. Its translation: CASIGGSETQYF.

V is TRBV5-1 and J is TRBJ1-4; D perhaps matches TRBD1 (5 bases). CDR1 and CDR2 (germline): SGHRS, YFSETQ. The CDR3 is made up of 15 amino acids. V shed 0 bases and J shed 7 bases, with 13 bases lying between them. CDR3 sequence reads: CASSLAGGAGEKLFF. The CDR3 region has the DNA TGCGCCAGCAGCTTGGCTGGGGGAGCGGGTGAAAAACTGTTTTTT. The full variable domain, completed using reference TRBV5-1 and TRBJ1-4, is KAGVTQTPRYLIKTRGQQVTLSCSPISGHRSVSWYQQTPGQGLQFLFEYFSETQRNKGNFPGRFSGRQFSNSRSEMNVSTLELGDSALYLCASSLAGGAGEKLFFGSGTQLSVL.

This sequence joins TRBV4-2 and TRBJ2-5; the match to TRBD2 covers 7 bases. The J call is uncertain, as TRBJ2-7 better fits the DNA end. CDR1 and CDR2 from the germline V gene are LGHNA and YNFKEQ. The CDR3 length is 14 residues. Here the CDR3 reads CASSQVAGTYEQYF. In DNA form, the CDR3 reads TGTGCCAGCAGCCAAGTAGCGGGTACCTACGAGCAGTACTTC.

The rearrangement joins TRBV6-5 to TRBJ2-7; D may be TRBD2 (5 bases). V was clipped by 0 bases and J by 4 bases, with 16 bases between them. The germline CDR1 and CDR2 sequences are MNHEY and SVGAGI. This CDR3 spans 16 amino acids. CDR3 DNA sequence: TGTGCCAGCAGTTACTCCACGGCGGGCCGATTATACGAGCAGTACTTC. It specifies CASSYSTAGRLYEQYF.

This chain links TRBV7-2 with TRBJ2-5; TRBD1 matches at 7 bases. CDR3 length: 11 residues. Germline loops: CDR1 SGHTA, CDR2 FQGNSA. V lost 3 bases to trimming and J lost 10 bases; unmatched junction nucleotides: 2. The CDR3 sequence: CASSLTGSQYF. Written as DNA, the CDR3 is TGTGCCAGCAGCTTGACAGGGAGCCAGTACTTC.

The chain carries TRBV10-2 and TRBJ2-7, with D possibly TRBD1 on 6 matching bases. The CDR3 runs 13 residues. CDR1 and CDR2 from the germline V gene are WSHSY and SAAADI. Trimming took 3 bases from V and 5 from J, leaving 11 bases between them. The CDR3 loop is CASSEGQGNEQYF. As DNA, the CDR3 is TGCGCCAGCAGTGAAGGGCAGGGGAACGAGCAGTACTTC.

The gene calls are TRBV5-5 and TRBJ1-2, with TRBD1 matching over 9 bases. This CDR3 spans 15 amino acids. In germline, CDR1 is SGHKS, CDR2 YYEKEE (reference sequence). Trimming at V came to 0 bases and at J to 6 bases, leaving 6 bases not matched to a gene. The CDR3 DNA sequence: TGTGCCAGCAGCTTGGGAGGCGGGACAGGGAATGGCTACACCTTC. Protein: CASSLGGGTGNGYTF.